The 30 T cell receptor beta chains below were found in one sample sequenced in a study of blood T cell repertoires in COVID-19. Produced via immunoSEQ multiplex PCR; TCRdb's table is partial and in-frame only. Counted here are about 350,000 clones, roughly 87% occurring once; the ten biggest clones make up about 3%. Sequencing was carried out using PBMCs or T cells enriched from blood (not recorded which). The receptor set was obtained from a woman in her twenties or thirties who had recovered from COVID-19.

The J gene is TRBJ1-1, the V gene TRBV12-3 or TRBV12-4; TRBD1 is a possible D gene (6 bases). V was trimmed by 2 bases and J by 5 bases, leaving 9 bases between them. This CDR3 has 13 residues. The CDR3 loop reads CASSLTGTTEAFF. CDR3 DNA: TGTGCCAGCAGTTTAACAGGGACGACTGAAGCTTTCTTT.

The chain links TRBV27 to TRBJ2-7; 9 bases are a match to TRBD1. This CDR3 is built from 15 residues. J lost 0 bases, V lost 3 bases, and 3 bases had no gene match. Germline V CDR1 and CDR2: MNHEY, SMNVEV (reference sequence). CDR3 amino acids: CASSFGTGLSYEQYF. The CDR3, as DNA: TGTGCCAGCAGTTTCGGGACAGGGCTCTCCTACGAGCAGTACTTC.

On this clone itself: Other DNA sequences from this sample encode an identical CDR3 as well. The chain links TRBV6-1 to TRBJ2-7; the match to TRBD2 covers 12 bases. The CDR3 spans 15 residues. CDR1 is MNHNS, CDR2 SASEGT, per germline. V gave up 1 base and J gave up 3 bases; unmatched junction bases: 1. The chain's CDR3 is CASSEGLAGDYEQYF. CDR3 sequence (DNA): TGTGCCAGCAGTGAAGGACTAGCGGGAGACTACGAGCAGTACTTC.

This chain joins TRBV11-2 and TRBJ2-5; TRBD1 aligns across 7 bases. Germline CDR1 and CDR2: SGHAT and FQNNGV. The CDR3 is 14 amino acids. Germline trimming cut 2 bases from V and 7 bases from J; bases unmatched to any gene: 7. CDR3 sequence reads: CASSLTGTVGTQYF. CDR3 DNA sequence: TGTGCCAGCAGCTTAACCGGGACAGTAGGGACCCAGTACTTC. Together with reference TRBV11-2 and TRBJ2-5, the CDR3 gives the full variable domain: EAGVAQSPRYKIIEKRQSVAFWCNPISGHATLYWYQQILGQGPKLLIQFQNNGVVDDSQLPKDRFSAERLKGVDSTLKIQPAKLEDSAVYLCASSLTGTVGTQYFGPGTRLLVL.

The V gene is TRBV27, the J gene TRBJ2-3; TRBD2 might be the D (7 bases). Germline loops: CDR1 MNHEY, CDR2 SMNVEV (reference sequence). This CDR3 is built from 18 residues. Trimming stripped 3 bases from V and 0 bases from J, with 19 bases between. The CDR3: CASSFRGGGRTSTDTQYF. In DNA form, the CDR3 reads TGTGCCAGCAGTTTTCGTGGGGGGGGCAGGACAAGCACAGATACGCAGTATTTT.

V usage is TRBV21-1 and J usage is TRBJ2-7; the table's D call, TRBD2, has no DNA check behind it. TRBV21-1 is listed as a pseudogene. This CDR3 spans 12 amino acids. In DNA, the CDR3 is TGTGCCAGCAGCCTAGGCTCCTACGAGCAGTACTTC. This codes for CASSLGSYEQYF.

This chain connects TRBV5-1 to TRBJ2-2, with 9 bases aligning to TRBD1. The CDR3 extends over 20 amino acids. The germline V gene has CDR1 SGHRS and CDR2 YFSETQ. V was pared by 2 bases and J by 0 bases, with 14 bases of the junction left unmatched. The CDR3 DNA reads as TGCGCCAGCAGCTTCCGGCCGGGACAGGGTTCTTACGCGAACACCGGGGAGCTGTTTTTT. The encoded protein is CASSFRPGQGSYANTGELFF.

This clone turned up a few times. The CDR3 spells CASSSRLRASYEQYF. DNA of the CDR3: TGTGCCAGCAGCTCTCGGCTCAGGGCCTCCTACGAGCAGTACTTC. This chain links TRBV7-2 with TRBJ2-7; TRBD1 might be the D (5 bases). Germline CDR1 SGHTA, CDR2 FQGNSA. This CDR3 region has 15 residues. V lost 4 bases and J lost 0, with 13 bases in between.

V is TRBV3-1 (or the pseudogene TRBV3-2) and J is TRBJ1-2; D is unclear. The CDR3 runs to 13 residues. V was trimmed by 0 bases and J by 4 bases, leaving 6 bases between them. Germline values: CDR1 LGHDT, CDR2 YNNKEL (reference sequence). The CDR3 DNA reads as TGTGCCAGCAGCCAAGATCTCCCCTATGGCTACACCTTC. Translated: CASSQDLPYGYTF.

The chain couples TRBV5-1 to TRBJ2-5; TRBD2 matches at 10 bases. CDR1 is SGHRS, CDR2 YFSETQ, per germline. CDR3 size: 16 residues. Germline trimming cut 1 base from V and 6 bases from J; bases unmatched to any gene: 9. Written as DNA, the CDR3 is TGCGCCAGCAGCTTGAGCAGCGGGGGGGCCGGAAAGACCCAGTACTTC. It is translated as CASSLSSGGAGKTQYF.

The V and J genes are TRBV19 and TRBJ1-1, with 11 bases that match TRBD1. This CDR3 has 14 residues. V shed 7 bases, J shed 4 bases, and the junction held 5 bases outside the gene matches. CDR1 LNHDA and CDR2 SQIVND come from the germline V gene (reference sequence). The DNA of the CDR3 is TGTGCCAGTATTTACGGGACAGGGGGCACTGAAGCTTTCTTT. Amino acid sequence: CASIYGTGGTEAFF.

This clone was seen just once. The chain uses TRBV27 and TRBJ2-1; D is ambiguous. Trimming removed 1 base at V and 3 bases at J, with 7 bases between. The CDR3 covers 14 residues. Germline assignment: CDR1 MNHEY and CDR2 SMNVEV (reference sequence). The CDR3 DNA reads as TGTGCCAGCAGTTTATTAGGCGGCTACAATGAGCAGTTCTTC. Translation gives CASSLLGGYNEQFF.

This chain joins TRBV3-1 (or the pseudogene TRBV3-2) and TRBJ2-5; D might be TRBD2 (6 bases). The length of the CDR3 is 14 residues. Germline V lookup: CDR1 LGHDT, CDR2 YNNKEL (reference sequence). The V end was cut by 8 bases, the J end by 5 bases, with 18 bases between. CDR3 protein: CASGRSGRLETQYF. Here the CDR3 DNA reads TGTGCCAGCGGGAGGTCCGGTCGTTTGGAGACCCAGTACTTC.

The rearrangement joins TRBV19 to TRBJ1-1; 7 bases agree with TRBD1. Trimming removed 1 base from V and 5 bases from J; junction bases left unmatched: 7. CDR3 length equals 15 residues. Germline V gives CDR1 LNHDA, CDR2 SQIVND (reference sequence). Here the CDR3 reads CASSIALQGKTEAFF. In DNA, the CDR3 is TGTGCCAGTAGTATAGCCCTACAGGGGAAGACTGAAGCTTTCTTT. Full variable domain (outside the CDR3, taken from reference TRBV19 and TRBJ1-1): DGGITQSPKYLFRKEGQNVTLSCEQNLNHDAMYWYRQDPGQGLRLIYYSQIVNDFQKGDIAEGYSVSREKKESFPLTVTSAQKNPTAFYLCASSIALQGKTEAFFGQGTRLTVV.

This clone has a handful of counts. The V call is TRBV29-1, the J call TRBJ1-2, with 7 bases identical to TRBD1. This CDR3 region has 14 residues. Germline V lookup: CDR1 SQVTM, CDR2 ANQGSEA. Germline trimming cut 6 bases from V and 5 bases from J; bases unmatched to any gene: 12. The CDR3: CSVKPGAGGYGYTF. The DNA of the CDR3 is TGCAGCGTGAAACCAGGGGCAGGGGGGTATGGCTACACCTTC.

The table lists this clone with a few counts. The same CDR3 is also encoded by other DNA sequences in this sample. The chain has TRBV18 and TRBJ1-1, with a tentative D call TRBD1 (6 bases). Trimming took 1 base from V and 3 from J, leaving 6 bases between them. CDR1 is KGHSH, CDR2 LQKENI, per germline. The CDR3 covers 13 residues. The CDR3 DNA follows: TGTGCCAGCTCACCACAGGGGGACACTGAAGCTTTCTTT. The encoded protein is CASSPQGDTEAFF.

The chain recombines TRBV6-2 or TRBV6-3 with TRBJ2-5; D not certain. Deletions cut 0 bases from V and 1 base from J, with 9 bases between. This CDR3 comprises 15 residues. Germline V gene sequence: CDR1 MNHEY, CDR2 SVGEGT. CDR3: CASSYSIHVQETQYF. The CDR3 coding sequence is TGTGCCAGCAGTTACTCGATACACGTCCAAGAGACCCAGTACTTC.

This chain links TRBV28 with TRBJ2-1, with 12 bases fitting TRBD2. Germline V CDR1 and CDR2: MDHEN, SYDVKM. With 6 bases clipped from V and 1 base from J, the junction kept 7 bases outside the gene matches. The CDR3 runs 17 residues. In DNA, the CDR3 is TGTGCCAGCAGCTCTAGCGGGAGGGGGGGGTCCTACAATGAGCAGTTCTTC. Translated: CASSSSGRGGSYNEQFF.

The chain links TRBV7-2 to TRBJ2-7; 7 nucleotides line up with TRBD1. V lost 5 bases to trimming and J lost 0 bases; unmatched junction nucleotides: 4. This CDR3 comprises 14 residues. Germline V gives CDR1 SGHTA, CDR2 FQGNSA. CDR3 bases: TGTGCCAGCAGCCCGACAGGGACCTCCTACGAGCAGTACTTC. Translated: CASSPTGTSYEQYF.

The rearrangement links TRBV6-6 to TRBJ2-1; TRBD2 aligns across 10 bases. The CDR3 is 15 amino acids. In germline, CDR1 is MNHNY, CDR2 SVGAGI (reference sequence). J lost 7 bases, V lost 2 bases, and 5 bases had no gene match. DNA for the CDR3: TGTGCCAGCAGTTACCGTCTAGCGGGAGAAAATGAGCAGTTCTTC. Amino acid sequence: CASSYRLAGENEQFF.

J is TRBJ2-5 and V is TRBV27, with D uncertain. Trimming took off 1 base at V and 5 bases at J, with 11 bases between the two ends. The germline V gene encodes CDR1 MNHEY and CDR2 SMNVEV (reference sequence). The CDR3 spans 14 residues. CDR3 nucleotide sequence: TGTGCCAGCAGTTTATTGGGCCCCGTCGAGACCCAGTACTTC. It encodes CASSLLGPVETQYF.

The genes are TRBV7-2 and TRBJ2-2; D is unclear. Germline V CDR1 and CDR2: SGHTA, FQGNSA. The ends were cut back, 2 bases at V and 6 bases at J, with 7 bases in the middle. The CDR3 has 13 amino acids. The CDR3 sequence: CASSLFDSGELFF. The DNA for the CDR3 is TGTGCCAGCAGCTTATTTGACTCCGGGGAGCTGTTTTTT. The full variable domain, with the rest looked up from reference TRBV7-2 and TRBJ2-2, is GAGVSQSPSNKVTEKGKDVELRCDPISGHTALYWYRQSLGQGLEFLIYFQGNSAPDKSGLPSDRFSAERTGGSVSTLTIQRTQQEDSAVYLCASSLFDSGELFFGEGSRLTVL.

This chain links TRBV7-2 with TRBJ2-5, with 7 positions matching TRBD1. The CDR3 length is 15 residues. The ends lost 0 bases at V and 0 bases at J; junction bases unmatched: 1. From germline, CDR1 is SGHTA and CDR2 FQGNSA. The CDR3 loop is CASSLAGGYQETQYF. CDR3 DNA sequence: TGTGCCAGCAGCTTAGCAGGGGGCTACCAAGAGACCCAGTACTTC.

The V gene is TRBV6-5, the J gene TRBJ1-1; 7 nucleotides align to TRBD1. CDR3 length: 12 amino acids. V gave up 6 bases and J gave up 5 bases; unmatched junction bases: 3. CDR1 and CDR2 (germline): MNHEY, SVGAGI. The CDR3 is CASRAGGTEAFF. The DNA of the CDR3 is TGTGCCAGCAGAGCAGGGGGGACTGAAGCTTTCTTT.

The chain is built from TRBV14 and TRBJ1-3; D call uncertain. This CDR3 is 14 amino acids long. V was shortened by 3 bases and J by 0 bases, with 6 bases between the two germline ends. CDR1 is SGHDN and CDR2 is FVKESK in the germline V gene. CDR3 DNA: TGTGCCAGCAGCCAGACAACCTCTGGAAACACCATATATTTT. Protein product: CASSQTTSGNTIYF. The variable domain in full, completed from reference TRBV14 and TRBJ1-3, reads EAGVTQFPSHSVIEKGQTVTLRCDPISGHDNLYWYRRVMGKEIKFLLHFVKESKQDESGMPNNRFLAERTGGTYSTLKVQPAELEDSGVYFCASSQTTSGNTIYFGEGSWLTVV.

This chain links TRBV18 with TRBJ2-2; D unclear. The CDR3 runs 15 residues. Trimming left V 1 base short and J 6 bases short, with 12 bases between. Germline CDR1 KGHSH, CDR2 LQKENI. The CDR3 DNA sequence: TGTGCCAGCTCACCACGGCAGGCCCCCGCCGGGGAGCTGTTTTTT. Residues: CASSPRQAPAGELFF.

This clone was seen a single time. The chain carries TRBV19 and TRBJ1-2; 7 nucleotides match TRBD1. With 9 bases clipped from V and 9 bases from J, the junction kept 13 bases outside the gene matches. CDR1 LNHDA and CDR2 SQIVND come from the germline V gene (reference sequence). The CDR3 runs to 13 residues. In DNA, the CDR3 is TGTGCCAGGGGGGACAGAAGAGCGGACAGCTACACCTTC. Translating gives CARGDRRADSYTF.

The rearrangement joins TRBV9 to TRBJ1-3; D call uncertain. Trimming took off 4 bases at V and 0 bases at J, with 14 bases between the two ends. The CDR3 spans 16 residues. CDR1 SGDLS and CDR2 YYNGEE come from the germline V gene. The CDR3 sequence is CASSSLPFGSGNTIYF. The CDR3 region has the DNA TGTGCCAGCAGCTCACTCCCCTTCGGCTCTGGAAACACCATATATTTT.

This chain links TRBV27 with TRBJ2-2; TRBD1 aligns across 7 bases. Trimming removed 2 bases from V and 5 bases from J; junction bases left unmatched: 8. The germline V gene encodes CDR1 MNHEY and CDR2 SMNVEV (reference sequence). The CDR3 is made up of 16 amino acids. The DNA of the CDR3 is TGTGCCAGCAGTTTAGAAGGGGGCTTTGGGACCGGGGAGCTGTTTTTT. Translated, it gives CASSLEGGFGTGELFF.

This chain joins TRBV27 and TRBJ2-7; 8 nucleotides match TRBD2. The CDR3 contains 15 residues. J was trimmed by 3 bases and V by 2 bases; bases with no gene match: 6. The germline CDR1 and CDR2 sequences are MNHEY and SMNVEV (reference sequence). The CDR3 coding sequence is TGTGCCAGCAGTTTAGCAGCGGGAGCCAACTACGAGCAGTACTTC. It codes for CASSLAAGANYEQYF.